The 30 T cell receptor beta chains given below trace back to one sample, sequenced in a study of response to subunit inactivated influenza vaccine. TCRdb fed the RT-PCR reads into MiXCR, producing one record per CDR3 protein. The top ten hold approximately 11% of the sample, which has roughly 780,000 distinct CDR3 sequences, around a sixth seen once. Material: PBMCs from blood, obtained 5 to 6 days after vaccination. The receptor source for this set is a man aged 50-59 years who received an inactivated influenza vaccine.

The chain is built from TRBV10-3 and TRBJ2-7; D gene unclear. Germline V CDR1 and CDR2: ENHRY, SYGVKD. The V end lost 7 bases, the J end lost 4 bases, and 17 bases lay between the germline ends. The CDR3 covers 14 residues. The CDR3 region is CAIMVESLGYEQYF. The CDR3 DNA reads as TGTGCCATCATGGTGGAGAGCTTGGGTTACGAGCAGTACTTC.

The chain has TRBV15 and TRBJ1-5; D is unresolved. With 1 base removed from V and 0 bases from J, the gap between germline ends came to 7 bases. CDR1 and CDR2 from the germline V gene are LNHNV and YYDKDF (reference sequence). This CDR3 spans 15 amino acids. This CDR3 is CATSRGPTSNQPQHF. The CDR3 DNA is TGTGCCACCAGCAGAGGACCCACTAGCAATCAGCCCCAGCATTTT. The complete variable domain, with remaining parts taken from reference TRBV15 and TRBJ1-5, reads DAMVIQNPRYQVTQFGKPVTLSCSQTLNHNVMYWYQQKSSQAPKLLFHYYDKDFNNEADTPDNFQSRRPNTSFCFLDIRSPGLGDTAMYLCATSRGPTSNQPQHFGDGTRLSIL.

This clonotype was detected ten times or more. The rearrangement links TRBV12-3 or TRBV12-4 to TRBJ1-1, with 7 bases identical to TRBD1. The junction had 6 bases not matched to a gene; V was cut back by 4 bases and J by 4 bases. There are 14 residues in the CDR3. The CDR3 DNA reads as TGTGCCAGCAGTTCCCAGGGGGTTGTCACTGAAGCTTTCTTT. The encoded protein is CASSSQGVVTEAFF.

As for this clonotype: At one of its ends the junction is not consistent with the germline gene, which may arise from a read error. CDR3 in amino acids: CASSLGGTSGDTQYF. As DNA, the CDR3 is TGTGCTAGCAGCTTAGGTGGGACTAGCGGTGATACGCAGTATTTT. The chain has TRBV7-7 and TRBJ2-3; 11 nucleotides align to TRBD2. This CDR3 has 15 amino acids. Germline CDR1 and CDR2: SSHAT and FNYEAQ (reference sequence).

This chain joins TRBV29-1 and TRBJ1-5; D remains ambiguous. Germline CDR1 reads SQVTM; CDR2 reads ANQGSEA. The V gene lost 5 bases and the J gene lost 4 bases, with 15 bases spanning the gap. This CDR3 spans 14 amino acids. The CDR3 loop is CSVSAGVSNQPQHF. CDR3 coding DNA: TGCAGCGTTTCGGCTGGTGTGAGTAATCAGCCCCAGCATTTT.

The V gene is TRBV29-1, the J gene TRBJ2-1; weak D call: TRBD2 (6 bases). Trimming removed 6 bases at V and 0 bases at J, with 12 bases between. Germline CDR1 is SQVTM and CDR2 is ANQGSEA. This CDR3 spans 14 amino acids. The CDR3 is CSVRTKSSYNEQFF. CDR3 nucleotides: TGCAGCGTCCGGACTAAAAGCTCCTACAATGAGCAGTTCTTC.

The chain combines TRBV2 with TRBJ1-2; D call uncertain. Trimming stripped 1 base from V and 0 bases from J, with 9 bases between. The V gene's germline CDR1 is SNHLY and CDR2 FYNNEI. The CDR3 length is 15 residues. CDR3 DNA: TGTGCCAGCAGTGAAGTTCAGGACCCTAACTATGGCTACACCTTC. Encoded protein: CASSEVQDPNYGYTF.

This clonotype occurred a few times. This chain links TRBV29-1 with TRBJ1-2; TRBD1 might be the D (5 bases). The CDR3 has 13 residues. CDR1 and CDR2 (germline): SQVTM, ANQGSEA. In DNA, the CDR3 is TGCAGTGCCTTTCGGGACCAGCCCCTTGGCTACACCTTC. This translates into CSAFRDQPLGYTF.

The rearrangement links TRBV29-1 to TRBJ2-5, with 11 bases lining up with TRBD2. Trimming cost V 7 bases and J 5 bases; bases outside gene matches: 6. This CDR3 comprises 13 residues. The germline CDR1 and CDR2 sequences are SQVTM and ANQGSEA. CDR3 residues: CSAMRTSGETQYF. CDR3 in DNA: TGCAGCGCCATGAGGACTAGCGGGGAGACCCAGTACTTC.

This clonotype was picked up many times. The chain recombines TRBV20-1 with TRBJ2-1; the match to TRBD2 covers 13 bases. CDR3 length equals 17 residues. Trimming at V came to 3 bases and at J to 0 bases, leaving 5 bases not matched to a gene. Germline values: CDR1 DFQATT, CDR2 SNEGSKA (reference sequence). The CDR3 DNA reads as TGCAGTGCTAGGACTAGCGGGAGGCCTTACTCCTACAATGAGCAGTTCTTC. Residues: CSARTSGRPYSYNEQFF.

The V gene is TRBV29-1, the J gene TRBJ2-2; no firm D call. The V gene's germline CDR1 is SQVTM and CDR2 ANQGSEA. The V and J ends lost 4 bases and 1 base respectively, with 7 bases between them. This CDR3 comprises 13 residues. This CDR3 reads CSVVRQNTGELFF. The CDR3 region has the DNA TGCAGCGTTGTACGGCAGAACACCGGGGAGCTGTTTTTT.

The genes are TRBV7-8 and TRBJ1-2; 7 bases fit TRBD1. The CDR3 covers 13 residues. The junction had 6 bases not matched to a gene; V was cut back by 3 bases and J by 8 bases. From germline, CDR1 is SGHVS and CDR2 FQNEAQ. Written as DNA, the CDR3 is TGTGCCAGCAGCTTGGACAGGATGGGCGGCTACACCTTC. This encodes CASSLDRMGGYTF.

This clonotype was counted between two and nine times. The chain combines TRBV7-9 with TRBJ2-6; D is undetermined. The length of the CDR3 is 15 residues. V was shortened by 3 bases and J by 0 bases, with 6 bases between the two germline ends. Germline-derived CDR1 and CDR2 are SEHNR and FQNEAQ (reference sequence). Written as DNA, the CDR3 is TGTGCCAGCAGCTTCACTCCCTCTGGGGCCAACGTCCTGACTTTC. Translating it yields CASSFTPSGANVLTF.

The chain employs TRBV7-9 and TRBJ2-1; 10 bases are a match to TRBD2. The CDR3 length is 17 residues. Per the germline V gene, CDR1 is SEHNR and CDR2 is FQNEAQ (reference sequence). The J segment lost 3 bases and the V segment lost 0 bases, leaving 5 bases of the junction unmatched. The CDR3 nucleotides read TGTGCCAGCAGCTTAGCGCCGGGACTAGCGAACTACAATGAGCAGTTCTTC. Its translation is CASSLAPGLANYNEQFF.

This clonotype has just a few counts. The rearrangement uses TRBV12-3 or TRBV12-4 and TRBJ2-5; a weak D match, TRBD2 (5 bases). This CDR3 contains 15 residues. The V end was cut by 1 base, the J end by 1 base, with 10 bases between. Here the CDR3 DNA reads TGTGCCAGCAGTTTAGACGGGGTCCTCCAAGAGACCCAGTACTTC. Residues: CASSLDGVLQETQYF.

The chain links TRBV7-2 to TRBJ2-7, with 8 bases aligning to TRBD1. The CDR3 runs 15 residues. V lost 3 bases and J lost 5; bases outside the gene matches: 9. CDR1 SGHTA and CDR2 FQGNSA come from the germline V gene. As DNA, the CDR3 is TGTGCCAGCAGCTTTGACAGGGGTCCTAAGCACGAGCAGTACTTC. It yields the protein CASSFDRGPKHEQYF.

This clonotype has only a few counts. This sequence joins TRBV29-1 and TRBJ2-5, with 8 nucleotides matching TRBD2. Germline V lookup: CDR1 SQVTM, CDR2 ANQGSEA. V shed 4 bases and J 1 base; nucleotides not matched to a gene: 8. The CDR3 loop spans 15 amino acids. This CDR3 is CSVVVSGSSQETQYF. CDR3 coding DNA: TGCAGCGTTGTGGTGAGCGGGAGCAGCCAAGAGACCCAGTACTTC.

This clonotype was observed a few times. This chain joins TRBV29-1 and TRBJ2-7; 8 positions match TRBD2. The CDR3 length is 15 residues. Germline V gene data show CDR1 as SQVTM and CDR2 as ANQGSEA. V lost 4 bases to trimming and J lost 1 base; unmatched junction nucleotides: 9. The CDR3 spells CSVGRRLARSYEQYF. For the CDR3, the DNA is TGCAGCGTTGGCCGCAGACTAGCGAGATCCTACGAGCAGTACTTC.

This clonotype was observed a few times. The chain is built from TRBV6-6 and TRBJ1-6; TRBD1 is a possible D gene (5 bases). The ends were cut back, 7 bases at V and 7 bases at J, with 11 bases in the middle. The CDR3 length is 13 residues. Germline V gives CDR1 MNHNY, CDR2 SVGAGI (reference sequence). The CDR3 coding sequence is TGTGCCAGCACTGGGCCAGGGAATTCACCCCTCCACTTT. This sequence encodes CASTGPGNSPLHF.

This chain links TRBV6-1 with TRBJ1-5; D gene uncertain. The CDR3 has 11 residues. The V end was cut by 7 bases, the J end by 1 base, with 2 bases between. Germline CDR1 MNHNS, CDR2 SASEGT. CDR3 coding DNA: TGTGCCAGCACGAGCAATCAGCCCCAGCATTTT. Its translation is CASTSNQPQHF.

The V and J genes are TRBV5-1 and TRBJ1-1, with 7 bases that match TRBD1. The trim removed 0 bases at V and 5 bases at J, leaving 7 bases unmatched. The CDR3 length is 15 residues. Germline CDR1 is SGHRS and CDR2 is YFSETQ. The CDR3 here is CASSLGQGGPTEAFF. The CDR3 coding sequence is TGCGCCAGCAGCTTGGGTCAGGGGGGCCCTACTGAAGCTTTCTTT.

A few counts support this clonotype. This sequence joins TRBV12-3 or TRBV12-4 and TRBJ2-1; D could derive from TRBD1 or TRBD2 (5 bases each). Between the trimmed V and J ends, which lost 6 bases and 7 bases, there was a span of 34 bases. This CDR3 is built from 20 residues. The CDR3 region is CASSPSMGSIELSWGNEQFF. Written as DNA, the CDR3 is TGTGCCAGCAGCCCTTCGATGGGGTCGATAGAACTGAGTTGGGGGAATGAGCAGTTCTTC.

J is TRBJ2-7 and V is TRBV20-1; tentative D call: TRBD2 (6 bases). Germline CDR1 DFQATT, CDR2 SNEGSKA (reference sequence). The CDR3 extends over 15 amino acids. V shed 0 bases and J shed 2 bases, with 14 bases lying between them. In DNA form, the CDR3 reads TGCAGTGCTAGAGATCCAGCGGGTCCCGCCTACGAGCAGTACTTC. This gives the protein CSARDPAGPAYEQYF.

The chain employs TRBV7-2 and TRBJ1-2; TRBD1 might be the D (6 bases). The germline CDR1 and CDR2 sequences are SGHTA and FQGNSA. V lost 8 bases and J 3 bases, leaving 16 bases between the germline ends. The CDR3 is 14 amino acids. The CDR3 here is CASVPRAGDYGYTF. In DNA, the CDR3 is TGTGCCAGCGTTCCTCGTGCAGGGGACTATGGCTACACCTTC.

V usage is TRBV27 and J usage is TRBJ2-1, with D unresolved. The germline V gene has CDR1 MNHEY and CDR2 SMNVEV (reference sequence). The CDR3 sequence is 16 residues long. V was cut by 5 bases and J by 2 bases, with 16 bases left in between. This chain's CDR3 is CASSPGPATPYNEQFF. The CDR3 nucleotides are TGTGCCAGCAGTCCGGGCCCTGCGACCCCCTACAATGAGCAGTTCTTC.

This clonotype was seen a handful of times. The CDR3 loop is CASSWRQGRVGELFF. CDR3 in DNA: TGTGCCAGCAGTTGGCGGCAGGGGAGGGTCGGGGAGCTGTTTTTT. The V gene is TRBV6-5, the J gene TRBJ2-2; tentatively, D is TRBD2 (7 bases). V lost 4 bases, J lost 7 bases, and 16 bases lay in between. Looked up from germline, CDR1 is MNHEY and CDR2 is SVGAGI. This CDR3 has 15 residues.

This clonotype turned up a few times. V and J are TRBV4-3 and TRBJ2-1; D is unclear. Germline CDR1 LGHNA, CDR2 YSLEER. This CDR3 region has 15 residues. The germline V and J ends were trimmed by 3 bases and 0 bases, with 9 bases remaining between them. CDR3 sequence (DNA): TGCGCCAGCAGCCACAGTAGAAGCTCCTACAATGAGCAGTTCTTC. Translating it yields CASSHSRSSYNEQFF.

The chain uses TRBV30 and TRBJ2-2; D unclear. Germline values: CDR1 GTSNPN, CDR2 SVGIG (reference sequence). The V and J ends lost 3 bases and 8 bases respectively, with 7 bases between them. The CDR3 length is 11 residues. CDR3 sequence reads: CAWRGSGELFF. The CDR3 nucleotides read TGTGCCTGGAGGGGTTCGGGGGAGCTGTTTTTT.

V gene TRBV20-1 combines with J gene TRBJ2-5, with unresolved D. Deletions cut 5 bases from V and 5 bases from J, with 18 bases between. Germline CDR1 is DFQATT and CDR2 is SNEGSKA (reference sequence). The CDR3 length is 14 residues. The CDR3 region has the DNA TGCAGTGCTCATAGGACGGTCAGGCGGGAGACCCAGTACTTC. Amino acid sequence: CSAHRTVRRETQYF.

The rearrangement uses TRBV24-1 and TRBJ2-7; TRBD1 might be the D (5 bases). Germline V gene sequence: CDR1 KGHDR, CDR2 SFDVKD. Trimming took 10 bases from V and 1 from J, leaving 7 bases between them. CDR3 length: 11 amino acids. The CDR3 protein is CATTESYEQYF. DNA of the CDR3: TGTGCCACGACAGAATCCTACGAGCAGTACTTC.